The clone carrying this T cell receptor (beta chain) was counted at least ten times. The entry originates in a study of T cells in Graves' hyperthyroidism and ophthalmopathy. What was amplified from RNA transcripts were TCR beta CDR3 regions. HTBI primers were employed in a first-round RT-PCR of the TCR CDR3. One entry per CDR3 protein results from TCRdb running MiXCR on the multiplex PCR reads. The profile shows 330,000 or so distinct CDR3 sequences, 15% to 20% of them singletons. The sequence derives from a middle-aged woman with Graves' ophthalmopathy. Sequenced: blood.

The CDR3 DNA is TGTGCCAGCAGTCTCCGGGACAGCTACGAGCAGTACTTC. This codes for CASSLRDSYEQYF. The chain has TRBV27 and TRBJ2-7; 7 positions agree with TRBD1. This CDR3 is 13 amino acids long. V was clipped by 5 bases and J by 3 bases; unmatched bases: 4. Germline V gene data show CDR1 as MNHEY and CDR2 as SMNVEV (reference sequence).